This T cell receptor (beta chain) was captured in a study of T cell responses to AZD1222 COVID-19 vaccine. Comment on this clone: No antigen is known for it.

Study results and limitations: At baseline, seropositivity was found in only a handful of AZD1222 recipients. Repertoires were collected only later (after the peak T cell response had occurred). Donors in the cohort were predominantly white British and more often female, and clonal diversity was possibly underestimated.

Here immunoSEQ multiplex PCR was the method, and the copy in TCRdb shows in-frame clones only, minus some. The sample holds 110,000 or so clones; about nine tenths are singletons and the top ten take around 3.3%. Germline CDR1 reads PRHDT; CDR2 reads FYEKMQ (reference sequence). V gave up 1 base and J gave up 10 bases, with 8 bases separating them. The CDR3 length is 12 residues. The V and J genes are TRBV13 and TRBJ2-1; D not resolved. The clonotype was recovered from an adult in good health. The sample here was peripheral blood, taken on day 0 of MenACWY control vaccination. The DNA for the CDR3 is TGTGCCAGCAGCTTAGCAGGTGGGGAGCAGTTCTTC. Translation gives CASSLAGGEQFF. The entire variable domain, with the rest obtained from reference TRBV13 and TRBJ2-1, is as follows: AAGVIQSPRHLIKEKRETATLKCYPIPRHDTVYWYQQGPGQDPQFLISFYEKMQSDKGSIPDRFSAQQFSDYHSELNMSSLELGDSALYFCASSLAGGEQFFGPGTRLTVL.